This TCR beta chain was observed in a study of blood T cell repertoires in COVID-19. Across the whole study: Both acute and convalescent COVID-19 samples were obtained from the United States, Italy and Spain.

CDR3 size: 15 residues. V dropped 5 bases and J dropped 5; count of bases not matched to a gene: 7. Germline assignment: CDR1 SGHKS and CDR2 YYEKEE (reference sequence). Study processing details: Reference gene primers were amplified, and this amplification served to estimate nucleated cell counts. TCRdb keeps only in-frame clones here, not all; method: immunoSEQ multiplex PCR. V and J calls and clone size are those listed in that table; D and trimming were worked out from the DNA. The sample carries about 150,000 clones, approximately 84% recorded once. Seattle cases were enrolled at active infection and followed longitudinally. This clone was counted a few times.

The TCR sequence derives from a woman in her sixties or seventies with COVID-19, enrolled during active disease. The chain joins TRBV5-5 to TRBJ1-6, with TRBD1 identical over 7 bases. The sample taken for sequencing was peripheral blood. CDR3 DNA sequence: TGTGCCAGCAGTCAAACAGGGGAACATAATTCACCCCTCCACTTT. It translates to CASSQTGEHNSPLHF.